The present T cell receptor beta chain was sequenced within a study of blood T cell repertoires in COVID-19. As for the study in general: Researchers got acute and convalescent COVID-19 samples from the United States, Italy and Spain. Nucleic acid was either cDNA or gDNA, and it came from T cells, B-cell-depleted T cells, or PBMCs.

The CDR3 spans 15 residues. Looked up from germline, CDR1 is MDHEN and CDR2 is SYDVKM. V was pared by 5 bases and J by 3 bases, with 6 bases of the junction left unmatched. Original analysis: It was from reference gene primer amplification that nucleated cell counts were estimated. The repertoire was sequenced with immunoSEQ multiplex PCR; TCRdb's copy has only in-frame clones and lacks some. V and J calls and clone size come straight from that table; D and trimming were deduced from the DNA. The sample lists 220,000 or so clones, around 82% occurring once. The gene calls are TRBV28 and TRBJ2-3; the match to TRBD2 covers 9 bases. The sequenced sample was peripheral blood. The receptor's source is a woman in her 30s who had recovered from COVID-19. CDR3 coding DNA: TGTGCCAGCAGTCCCCCTAGCGGGATAACAGATACGCAGTATTTT. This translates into CASSPPSGITDTQYF.